The next 24 T cell receptor beta chains were all read from a single sample in a study of cytomegalovirus exposure and HLA in healthy donors. The table came from immunoSEQ multiplex PCR; TCRdb's copy has only in-frame clones and leaves some out. The sample has hundreds of thousands of clones; approximately 83% are singletons. The material sequenced was PBMCs. The receptors originated from a woman in her 30s in good health and CMV-seropositive.

This chain joins TRBV29-1 and TRBJ1-2, with TRBD1 matching 7 bases. Germline CDR1 SQVTM, CDR2 ANQGSEA. The CDR3 contains 16 residues. Trimming removed 4 bases from V and 1 base from J; junction bases left unmatched: 12. In nucleotides, the CDR3 is TGCAGCGTTGTCCGTTGGGACAGAGGCCTTAACTATGGCTACACCTTC. Protein product: CSVVRWDRGLNYGYTF.

The chain joins TRBV28 to TRBJ1-1, with D possibly TRBD1 on 5 matching bases. This CDR3 spans 14 amino acids. The V end was cut by 4 bases, the J end by 1 base, with 10 bases between. Germline V lookup: CDR1 MDHEN, CDR2 SYDVKM. DNA for the CDR3: TGTGCCAGCAGTTCCTCGGGGGAGAACACTGAAGCTTTCTTT. Translating gives CASSSSGENTEAFF.

The chain links TRBV7-7 to TRBJ2-5; 12 bases align to TRBD2. CDR1 and CDR2 from the germline V gene are SSHAT and FNYEAQ (reference sequence). CDR3 length: 16 residues. Trimming cost V 3 bases and J 3 bases; bases outside gene matches: 5. The CDR3 nucleotides read TGTGCCAGCAGCTTGGTTCGACTAGCGGGAGAAGAGACCCAGTACTTC. Protein: CASSLVRLAGEETQYF.

The CDR3 DNA reads as TGTGCCAGCAGCTTTTCCAGGGGGCGAGATACGCAGTATTTT. Its protein is CASSFSRGRDTQYF. The chain links TRBV5-4 to TRBJ2-3; 8 bases line up with TRBD1. CDR1 is SGHNT and CDR2 is YYREEE in the germline V gene (reference sequence). This CDR3 spans 14 amino acids. With V trimmed by 2 bases and J by 5 bases, 4 bases remained unmatched.

The chain is built from TRBV19 and TRBJ1-1; a weak D match, TRBD1 (6 bases). Germline V gene lookup returns CDR1 LNHDA and CDR2 SQIVND (reference sequence). This CDR3 has 14 amino acids. Trimming took 5 bases from V and 2 from J, leaving 12 bases between them. This CDR3 reads CASSGQGPNTEAFF. The CDR3 bases are TGTGCCAGTAGTGGGCAGGGGCCCAACACTGAAGCTTTCTTT.

The J gene is TRBJ2-5, the V gene TRBV7-3; 8 bases are a match to TRBD1. V lost 4 bases, J lost 5 bases, and 3 bases stayed unmatched. CDR1 SGHTA and CDR2 FQGTGA come from the germline V gene. The CDR3 has 13 amino acids. The CDR3 region is CASSSGDRETQYF. In DNA form, the CDR3 reads TGTGCCAGCAGCTCCGGGGACAGGGAGACCCAGTACTTC. The entire variable domain, with the rest obtained from reference TRBV7-3 and TRBJ2-5, is as follows: GAGVSQTPSNKVTEKGKYVELRCDPISGHTALYWYRQSLGQGPEFLIYFQGTGAADDSGLPNDRFFAVRPEGSVSTLKIQRTERGDSAVYLCASSSGDRETQYFGPGTRLLVL.

The V call is TRBV13, the J call TRBJ2-1; 8 positions agree with TRBD2. V dropped 5 bases and J dropped 6; count of bases not matched to a gene: 6. This CDR3 is 14 amino acids long. Germline CDR1 reads PRHDT; CDR2 reads FYEKMQ (reference sequence). This CDR3 reads CASSPGGTPNEQFF. The CDR3, as DNA: TGTGCCAGCAGCCCGGGGGGGACTCCCAATGAGCAGTTCTTC.

The chain carries TRBV19 and TRBJ1-1; possible D gene TRBD1, 5 bases. V was trimmed by 3 bases and J by 3 bases, leaving 20 bases between them. This CDR3 is built from 17 residues. Per germline, CDR1 LNHDA and CDR2 SQIVND (reference sequence). DNA for the CDR3: TGTGCCAGTAGTATGAGGTTTTTCCTGGGGCGGTACACTGAAGCTTTCTTT. Its translation: CASSMRFFLGRYTEAFF.

This clone has a count of ten or more. The chain recombines TRBV2 with TRBJ1-3, with a possible D match to TRBD1 (6 bases). The CDR3 is 14 amino acids. V dropped 6 bases and J dropped 1 base, with 10 bases sitting between them. CDR1 and CDR2 (germline): SNHLY, FYNNEI. The CDR3 nucleotides are TGTGCCAGCAGCCGGGACATTTCTGGAAACACCATATATTTT. It translates to CASSRDISGNTIYF.

The V call is TRBV28, the J call TRBJ1-1; D gene unclear. V shed 5 bases and J shed 12 bases, with 19 bases lying between them. Germline loops: CDR1 MDHEN, CDR2 SYDVKM. This CDR3 comprises 13 residues. As DNA, the CDR3 is TGTGCCAGCAGTCCCCGGGAGCTACTAAGGACTTTCTTT. This encodes CASSPRELLRTFF. Variable domain in full (rest from reference TRBV28 and TRBJ1-1): DVKVTQSSRYLVKRTGEKVFLECVQDMDHENMFWYRQDPGLGLRLIYFSYDVKMKEKGDIPEGYSVSREKKERFSLILESASTNQTSMYLCASSPRELLRTFFGQGTRLTVV.

The rearrangement joins TRBV6-6 to TRBJ2-7; the match to TRBD2 covers 9 bases. This CDR3 region has 15 residues. Germline lookup yields CDR1 MNHNY and CDR2 SVGAGI (reference sequence). Trimming took 5 bases from V and 2 from J; bases not matched to a gene: 7. CDR3 residues: CASSPRGGSAYEQYF. CDR3 bases: TGTGCCAGCAGTCCGCGGGGGGGGTCAGCCTACGAGCAGTACTTC.

The rearrangement joins TRBV7-2 to TRBJ2-7, with 11 nucleotides matching TRBD2. The CDR3 is made up of 16 amino acids. The trim removed 1 base at V and 2 bases at J, leaving 4 bases unmatched. CDR1 and CDR2 (germline): SGHTA, FQGNSA. The CDR3 nucleotides read TGTGCCAGCAGCTTAGGACTAGCGGGGACCCCCTACGAGCAGTACTTC. This sequence encodes CASSLGLAGTPYEQYF. Variable domain in full (rest from reference TRBV7-2 and TRBJ2-7): GAGVSQSPSNKVTEKGKDVELRCDPISGHTALYWYRQSLGQGLEFLIYFQGNSAPDKSGLPSDRFSAERTGGSVSTLTIQRTQQEDSAVYLCASSLGLAGTPYEQYFGPGTRLTVT.

V gene TRBV6-5 combines with J gene TRBJ2-7, with D tentatively TRBD2 (7 bases). The CDR3 covers 13 residues. The germline gives CDR1 MNHEY, CDR2 SVGAGI. Trimming pared 2 bases from V and 6 bases from J, leaving 11 bases between. The CDR3 bases are TGTGCCAGCAGTTACCAAGGGGGGGGCGAGCAGTACTTC. Translating it yields CASSYQGGGEQYF.

The J gene is TRBJ2-2, the V gene TRBV7-9, with D unresolved. Germline assignment: CDR1 SEHNR and CDR2 FQNEAQ (reference sequence). The CDR3 is 15 amino acids. The ends were cut back, 4 bases at V and 0 bases at J, with 9 bases in the middle. This chain's CDR3 is CASSSGDPNTGELFF. CDR3 bases: TGTGCCAGCAGCTCCGGAGATCCGAACACCGGGGAGCTGTTTTTT.

The J gene is TRBJ2-1, the V gene TRBV5-1, with 7 bases aligning to TRBD1. Germline CDR1 reads SGHRS; CDR2 reads YFSETQ. With V trimmed by 4 bases and J by 4 bases, 11 bases remained unmatched. The CDR3 runs 16 residues. Written as DNA, the CDR3 is TGCGCCAGCAGCCCGGCCGGCCAGGGGGTATACAATGAGCAGTTCTTC. It encodes CASSPAGQGVYNEQFF.

The V and J genes are TRBV7-6 and TRBJ2-1; TRBD2 agrees at 9 bases. Per germline, CDR1 SGHVS and CDR2 FNYEAQ. The ends lost 5 bases at V and 0 bases at J; junction bases unmatched: 5. The CDR3 contains 16 residues. This CDR3 reads CASSPSGASSYNEQFF. The DNA of the CDR3 is TGTGCCAGCAGCCCTAGCGGGGCAAGCTCCTACAATGAGCAGTTCTTC.

The chain links TRBV6-5 to TRBJ2-3; 8 bases are shared with TRBD1. The CDR3 runs 15 residues. Germline CDR1 reads MNHEY; CDR2 reads SVGAGI. V dropped 1 base and J dropped 6; count of bases not matched to a gene: 6. CDR3 amino acids: CASSYFDRGEDTQYF. Here the CDR3 DNA reads TGTGCCAGCAGTTACTTTGACAGGGGCGAGGATACGCAGTATTTT.

This clone was found once. The rearrangement uses TRBV5-6 and TRBJ1-2, with D perhaps matching TRBD1 (5 bases). V lost 4 bases and J 3 bases, leaving 16 bases between the germline ends. CDR1 and CDR2 from the germline V gene are SGHDT and YYEEEE. The CDR3 spans 15 residues. The CDR3 protein is CASSPPGTRDYGYTF. The CDR3 DNA follows: TGTGCCAGCAGCCCGCCCGGGACTCGGGACTATGGCTACACCTTC.

The chain joins TRBV7-9 to TRBJ1-1, with 8 nucleotides matching TRBD1. CDR1 is SEHNR and CDR2 is FQNEAQ in the germline V gene (reference sequence). With 6 bases clipped from V and 4 bases from J, the junction kept 10 bases outside the gene matches. The CDR3 runs 15 residues. CDR3 region: CASSNTRGQSTEAFF. As DNA, the CDR3 is TGTGCCAGCAGTAATACCAGGGGGCAAAGCACTGAAGCTTTCTTT.

The chain employs TRBV28 and TRBJ1-2; 8 bases fit TRBD1. The CDR3 contains 12 residues. The ends lost 3 bases at V and 14 bases at J; junction bases unmatched: 8. Germline V gene lookup returns CDR1 MDHEN and CDR2 SYDVKM. Here the CDR3 reads CASSFPGGGGTF. The CDR3 coding sequence is TGTGCCAGCAGTTTTCCAGGGGGCGGCGGTACCTTC.

This sequence joins TRBV5-1 and TRBJ2-1; 11 bases match TRBD2. The V gene end was trimmed by 5 bases and the J gene end by 8 bases; junction bases not matched to a gene: 15. The germline gives CDR1 SGHRS, CDR2 YFSETQ. The length of the CDR3 is 17 residues. CDR3 nucleotides: TGCGCCAGCAGGTCGGACAGGGCACTAGCGGGAGTATATGAGCAGTTCTTC. It translates to CASRSDRALAGVYEQFF.

This chain joins TRBV5-1 and TRBJ2-3, with 12 bases lining up with TRBD2. The CDR3 totals 15 residues. CDR1 and CDR2 (germline): SGHRS, YFSETQ. Germline trimming cut 5 bases from V and 6 bases from J; bases unmatched to any gene: 7. The CDR3 nucleotides read TGCGCCAGCAGTTCTACCGGGACTAGCGGGGATACGCAGTATTTT. Residues: CASSSTGTSGDTQYF.

The gene calls are TRBV9 and TRBJ2-3; a possible D gene is TRBD2 (6 bases). Germline V gene lookup returns CDR1 SGDLS and CDR2 YYNGEE. V was trimmed by 2 bases and J by 3 bases, leaving 13 bases between them. CDR3 size: 15 residues. The CDR3 spells CASSVGGTGTDTQYF. DNA of the CDR3: TGTGCCAGCAGCGTTGGCGGGACCGGTACAGATACGCAGTATTTT.

This clone was observed many times. The chain combines TRBV5-1 with TRBJ2-2; no clear D gene. Trimming pared 4 bases from V and 2 bases from J, leaving 9 bases between. The V gene's germline CDR1 is SGHRS and CDR2 YFSETQ. The CDR3 has 14 amino acids. CDR3 sequence reads: CASSPYTNTGELFF. The CDR3 nucleotides are TGCGCCAGCAGCCCTTACACCAACACCGGGGAGCTGTTTTTT.